The 17 T cell receptor beta chains given below trace back to one sample, sequenced in a study of identical twins (dated by TCRdb to about 2016). Preparation of the library involved 5' RACE. Sequenced on an Illumina HiSeq 2000. The public sequencing data were trimmed at Q25 with fastp and processed into clonotypes with MiXCR by TCRdb, which kept only in-frame beta chains. CDR3 protein sequences are deduplicated, and each keeps its most common genes and DNA. This sample is represented by 450,000 or so distinct CDR3 sequences; roughly an eighth of them were singletons. The top ten hold approximately 1% of the sample. Another study also made use of these data, one on yellow fever vaccine responses in identical twins.

The sequenced sample consisted of CD4+ T cells sorted from blood. The receptor source for this set is a woman aged 18-30 years in good health.

The table lists this clonotype with a few counts. This chain uses TRBV7-2 with TRBJ2-7, with D possibly being TRBD2 (5 bases). Trimming removed 2 bases at V and 6 bases at J, with 17 bases between. The germline CDR1 and CDR2 sequences are SGHTA and FQGNSA. This CDR3 comprises 15 residues. CDR3 residues: CASSLQPGSPGEQYF. Written as DNA, the CDR3 is TGTGCCAGCAGCTTACAACCGGGGTCTCCAGGCGAGCAGTACTTC.

This clonotype was counted only a few times. The chain carries TRBV28 and TRBJ2-1; TRBD2 aligns across 9 bases. The trim removed 7 bases at V and 0 bases at J, leaving 4 bases unmatched. The CDR3 runs to 15 residues. Germline CDR1 MDHEN, CDR2 SYDVKM. CDR3: CASTIAGVSYNEQFF. Written as DNA, the CDR3 is TGTGCCAGCACCATAGCGGGAGTCTCCTACAATGAGCAGTTCTTC.

This clonotype was picked up a small number of times. CDR3 in amino acids: CASSRKPGLAQETQYF. Here the CDR3 DNA reads TGTGCCAGCAGTAGAAAACCGGGACTGGCACAAGAGACCCAGTACTTC. The chain couples TRBV2 to TRBJ2-5, with D possibly being TRBD2 (6 bases). Trimming left V 5 bases short and J 2 bases short, with 18 bases between. CDR1 SNHLY and CDR2 FYNNEI come from the germline V gene. This CDR3 is built from 16 residues.

This clonotype was seen only a few times. The gene calls are TRBV29-1 and TRBJ2-4, with 8 bases fitting TRBD2. Per the germline V gene, CDR1 is SQVTM and CDR2 is ANQGSEA. The CDR3 is 17 residues long. The trim removed 0 bases at V and 6 bases at J, leaving 13 bases unmatched. CDR3 DNA: TGCAGCGTTGAAGAGGGCGGGGGGTTCCGGGTTGGAAACATTCAGTACTTC. Translating it yields CSVEEGGGFRVGNIQYF.

This clonotype has a handful of counts. V usage is TRBV30 and J usage is TRBJ1-5; D is unclear. The CDR3 contains 13 residues. Trimming removed 0 bases from V and 4 bases from J, with 7 bases in between. Germline CDR1 reads GTSNPN; CDR2 reads SVGIG (reference sequence). The CDR3 reads CAWSVARNQPQHF. As DNA, the CDR3 is TGTGCCTGGAGTGTAGCCCGAAATCAGCCCCAGCATTTT.

J is TRBJ2-1 and V is TRBV24-1; weak D call: TRBD2 (7 bases). The CDR3 covers 14 residues. The V and J ends lost 9 bases and 5 bases respectively, with 16 bases between them. From germline, CDR1 is KGHDR and CDR2 SFDVKD. DNA for the CDR3: TGTGCCACCCGTCCGGGGGGCAGAAACAATGAGCAGTTCTTC. It specifies CATRPGGRNNEQFF.

The V call is TRBV5-1, the J call TRBJ2-5, with 11 nucleotides matching TRBD1. Germline CDR1 SGHRS, CDR2 YFSETQ. After removal of 5 bases from V and 2 bases from J, the junction contained 5 bases not matched to a gene. The CDR3 loop spans 15 amino acids. CDR3 coding DNA: TGCGCCAGCAGACCCGGGACAGGGGGACAAGAGACCCAGTACTTC. Protein: CASRPGTGGQETQYF.

J is TRBJ1-6 and V is TRBV12-3 or TRBV12-4; 7 bases agree with TRBD1. J gave up 7 bases and V 5 bases, and 14 bases lay outside the gene matches. CDR3 length equals 17 residues. The CDR3 here is CASSDPDRTGRNSPLHF. The CDR3 nucleotides are TGTGCCAGCAGTGACCCTGATAGGACAGGCCGGAATTCACCCCTCCACTTT.

This clonotype was picked up a small number of times. The V and J genes are TRBV15 and TRBJ2-1, with no clear D. The CDR3 length is 13 residues. V dropped 1 base and J dropped 9 bases, with 10 bases sitting between them. Germline V CDR1 and CDR2: LNHNV, YYDKDF (reference sequence). The CDR3 DNA sequence: TGTGCCACCAGCAGAGGGGCGACCAGTGAGCAGTTCTTC. Its protein is CATSRGATSEQFF. The full variable domain, with the rest looked up from reference TRBV15 and TRBJ2-1, is DAMVIQNPRYQVTQFGKPVTLSCSQTLNHNVMYWYQQKSSQAPKLLFHYYDKDFNNEADTPDNFQSRRPNTSFCFLDIRSPGLGDTAMYLCATSRGATSEQFFGPGTRLTVL.

The table lists this clonotype with a few counts. This rearrangement joins TRBV6-2 or TRBV6-3 to TRBJ2-6; D possibly uses TRBD1 or TRBD2 (5 bases each). The CDR3 covers 17 residues. Trimming shortened V by 6 bases and J by 1 base, and 16 bases separated the two germline ends. CDR1 MNHEY and CDR2 SVGEGT come from the germline V gene. The CDR3 sequence is CASSIRDGPSGANVLTF. The CDR3 bases are TGTGCCAGCAGCATCCGGGACGGACCATCTGGGGCCAACGTCCTGACTTTC.

The chain has TRBV3-1 and TRBJ2-7; 9 nucleotides match TRBD1. This CDR3 is built from 15 residues. After removal of 2 bases from V and 10 bases from J, the junction contained 12 bases not matched to a gene. The V gene's germline CDR1 is LGHDT and CDR2 YNNKEL (reference sequence). CDR3 amino acids: CASSQNRDREDLQYF. CDR3 bases: TGTGCCAGCAGCCAAAACCGGGACAGGGAGGACCTCCAGTACTTC.

The chain is built from TRBV24-1 and TRBJ2-3; D is possibly TRBD2 (5 bases). The germline V gene has CDR1 KGHDR and CDR2 SFDVKD. Deletions cut 3 bases from V and 2 bases from J, with 14 bases between. CDR3 size: 16 residues. For the CDR3, the DNA is TGTGCCACCAGTGATCCTCGTGCGGGCCCCACAGATACGCAGTATTTT. Translated, it gives CATSDPRAGPTDTQYF.

With respect to this clonotype: With a much larger clone just one base away, this may be a read error. The chain joins TRBV4-3 to TRBJ2-2; D not certain. CDR3 size: 14 residues. The germline V and J ends were trimmed by 7 bases and 0 bases, with 9 bases remaining between them. Germline V lookup: CDR1 LGHNA, CDR2 YSLEER. The DNA of the CDR3 is TGCGCCAGCAAAGCGCCCGCGAACACCGGGGAGCTGTTTTTT. This encodes CASKAPANTGELFF.

The chain combines TRBV18 with TRBJ2-3; 7 bases match TRBD1. CDR3 length: 15 residues. After removal of 1 base from V and 2 bases from J, the junction contained 3 bases not matched to a gene. CDR1 and CDR2 from the germline V gene are KGHSH and LQKENI. CDR3 in DNA: TGTGCCAGCTCACCACTTACAGGGGCCACAGATACGCAGTATTTT. As protein: CASSPLTGATDTQYF.

The chain links TRBV28 to TRBJ1-3; 8 bases fit TRBD1. The CDR3 covers 15 residues. V was clipped by 6 bases and J by 1 base; unmatched bases: 5. Germline V gene data show CDR1 as MDHEN and CDR2 as SYDVKM. The CDR3 here is CASRTGGLSGNTIYF. The CDR3 DNA reads as TGTGCCAGCAGAACAGGGGGACTATCTGGAAACACCATATATTTT.

This clonotype has just a few counts. Here the CDR3 DNA reads TGTGCCAGCAGCAGACAGGGGGATAGAGGTGAGCAGTTCTTC. This codes for CASSRQGDRGEQFF. The rearrangement uses TRBV7-2 and TRBJ2-1; 9 bases are a match to TRBD1. This CDR3 contains 14 residues. Looked up from germline, CDR1 is SGHTA and CDR2 is FQGNSA. J lost 9 bases, V lost 5 bases, and 8 bases had no gene match.

This clonotype was seen a handful of times. This chain links TRBV29-1 with TRBJ2-5; perhaps D is TRBD1 or TRBD2 (6 bases each). Trimming left V 3 bases short and J 4 bases short, with 9 bases between. Germline loops: CDR1 SQVTM, CDR2 ANQGSEA. This CDR3 comprises 12 residues. The CDR3 loop reads CSVDKGGETQYF. The CDR3 bases are TGCAGCGTTGACAAGGGGGGAGAGACCCAGTACTTC.